This T cell receptor beta chain was recorded in a study of blood T cell repertoires in COVID-19. Repertoires were generated with immunoSEQ multiplex PCR, while TCRdb's copy carries only in-frame clones and drops some. Here the sample spans 150,000 or so clones, under 95% being singletons. This CDR3 spans 17 amino acids. V is TRBV21-1 and J is TRBJ1-6. TRBV21-1 is given as a pseudogene. The receptor was derived from a man aged 45-65 years with acute or convalescent COVID-19. The sample comprised peripheral blood. The CDR3 nucleotides read TGTGCCAGCAGCAAAGAGAGGGGAGGGTCCTATAATTCACCCCTCCACTTT. Its translation is CASSKERGGSYNSPLHF.